The table lists the clone carrying this T cell receptor beta chain with a few counts. The antigen remains unidentified. This sample was taken from a study of vaccination and CD4 T cells after COVID-19. Treatment indicated: 10-day PBMC culture with coronavirus spike peptide pools or control peptides (ViraFEST assay). Germline lookup yields CDR1 MNHNS and CDR2 SASEGT. The CDR3 is 14 amino acids. Trimming shortened V by 6 bases and J by 1 base, and 12 bases separated the two germline ends. Sequencing of DNA taken from cultured CD4+ T cells relied on the Oncomine TCR Beta short-read assay. One entry per CDR3 protein results from TCRdb running MiXCR on the PCR reads. This sample has roughly 25,000 distinct CDR3 sequences, with about 67% found just once.

The chain links TRBV6-1 to TRBJ1-1; the D gene is possibly TRBD1 (6 bases). The TCR sequence derives from a human donor who received a COVID-19 vaccine. The source was CD4+ T cells from blood, cultured in vitro, collected after SARS-CoV-2 vaccination. Here the CDR3 reads CASRRGQENTEAFF. As DNA, the CDR3 is TGTGCCAGCAGGCGGGGGCAGGAGAACACTGAAGCTTTCTTT.